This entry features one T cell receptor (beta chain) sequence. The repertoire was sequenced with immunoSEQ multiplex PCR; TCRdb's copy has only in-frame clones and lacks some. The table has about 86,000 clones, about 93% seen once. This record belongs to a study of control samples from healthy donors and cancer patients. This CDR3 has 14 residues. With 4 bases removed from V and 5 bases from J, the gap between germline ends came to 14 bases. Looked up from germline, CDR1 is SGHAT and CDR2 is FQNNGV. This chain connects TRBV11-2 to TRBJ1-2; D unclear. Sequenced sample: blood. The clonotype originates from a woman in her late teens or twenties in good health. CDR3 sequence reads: CASSSSWVGYGYTF. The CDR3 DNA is TGTGCCAGCAGCTCATCCTGGGTGGGATATGGCTACACCTTC.